A selection of T cell receptor beta chains follows, all from one sample in a study of cytomegalovirus exposure and HLA in healthy donors. Assay used: immunoSEQ multiplex PCR; TCRdb lists only in-frame clones, some missing. The repertoire holds around 170,000 clones, with around 77% as singletons. Sequencing was done on a sample of PBMCs. These TCRs come from a man aged 55 to 70 in good health and CMV-seronegative. Both conserved end residues are part of each CDR3. A D gene is named only where the DNA matches it firmly. Size tells how often a clone was seen (once, few, many) or the class of an expanded clone, and some rows leave it out.

D gene,J gene,V gene,clone size,CDR3 length,CDR3 protein,CDR3 DNA
TRBD1,TRBJ2-7,TRBV6-5,few,14,CASTPDRVPYEQYF,TGTGCCAGCACCCCAGACAGGGTTCCCTACGAGCAGTACTTC
.,TRBJ2-2,TRBV10-3,few,16,CAISERPGGNSGELFF,TGTGCCATCAGTGAACGGCCAGGGGGGAACTCCGGGGAGCTGTTTTTT
.,TRBJ1-1,TRBV7-2,.,11,CASSAGTEAFF,TGTGCCAGCAGCGCAGGCACTGAAGCTTTCTTT
TRBD2,TRBJ2-3,TRBV4-1,.,16,CASSQASGLAGDTQYF,TGCGCCAGCAGCCAAGCTTCGGGACTAGCTGGAGATACGCAGTATTTT
.,TRBJ2-3,TRBV19,.,12,CASSTRGDTQYF,TGTGCCAGTAGTACCCGGGGGGATACGCAGTATTTT
.,TRBJ2-3,TRBV7-9,.,18,CASTPPRGSGTTMDTQYF,TGTGCCAGCACCCCCCCCCGAGGTAGCGGAACCACAATGGATACGCAGTATTTT
TRBD2,TRBJ2-5,TRBV5-6,few,17,CASSPLQAGVLKETQYF,TGTGCCAGCAGCCCCCTCCAAGCGGGAGTGTTGAAAGAGACCCAGTACTTC
.,TRBJ1-5,TRBV4-3,.,15,CASSQEAGGGQPQHF,TGCGCCAGCAGCCAAGAGGCGGGCGGGGGTCAGCCCCAGCATTTT
.,TRBJ1-2,TRBV10-2,.,11,CASSDLNGYTF,TGCGCCAGCAGTGACTTAAATGGCTACACCTTC
.,TRBJ1-5,TRBV2,once,14,CASSEQLSNQPQHF,TGTGCCAGCAGTGAACAACTAAGCAATCAGCCCCAGCATTTT
.,TRBJ1-1,TRBV10-2,.,16,CASSESRRAGGTEAFF,TGCGCCAGCAGTGAGTCGAGGAGGGCGGGCGGCACTGAAGCTTTCTTT
TRBD1,TRBJ1-5,TRBV4-1,.,16,CASSQEGRGDGQPQHF,TGCGCCAGCAGCCAAGAGGGCAGGGGGGACGGTCAGCCCCAGCATTTT
.,TRBJ2-6,TRBV19,.,13,CATSGVGANVLTF,TGTGCCACCTCAGGGGTTGGGGCCAACGTCCTGACTTTC
.,TRBJ1-2,TRBV5-1,.,14,CASSSSPQGGGYTF,TGCGCCAGCAGCTCCTCTCCGCAGGGAGGTGGCTACACCTTC
TRBD1,TRBJ2-5,TRBV7-3,.,12,CASGDSEETQYF,TGTGCCAGCGGGGACAGTGAAGAGACCCAGTACTTC
TRBD1,TRBJ2-5,TRBV2,.,15,CASSPGTGGGETQYF,TGTGCCAGCAGCCCCGGGACAGGGGGCGGGGAGACCCAGTACTTC
.,TRBJ1-1,TRBV6-6,.,15,CASSYSATPNTEAFF,TGTGCCAGCAGTTACTCGGCCACCCCGAACACTGAAGCTTTCTTT
.,TRBJ1-5,TRBV5-6,.,12,CASSLLNQPQHF,TGTGCCAGCAGCTTGTTAAATCAGCCCCAGCATTTT
.,TRBJ2-3,TRBV6-1,few,13,CASSEVYTDTQYF,TGTGCCAGCAGTGAAGTGTACACAGATACGCAGTATTTT
TRBD1,TRBJ1-4,TRBV5-1,few,19,CASSLSSLGRGPSNEKLFF,TGCGCCAGCAGCTTGTCTTCCCTTGGCAGGGGGCCCTCTAATGAAAAACTGTTTTTT
.,TRBJ1-5,TRBV5-1,.,14,CASSSRGGDQPQHF,TGCGCCAGCAGCTCCAGGGGTGGCGATCAGCCCCAGCATTTT
TRBD1,TRBJ1-2,TRBV19,.,13,CASSGTGYYGYTF,TGTGCCAGTAGTGGGACAGGGTACTATGGCTACACCTTC
.,TRBJ2-5,TRBV4-2,.,15,CASSPLGQGHETQYF,TGTGCCAGCAGCCCCCTGGGGCAGGGTCATGAGACCCAGTACTTC
.,TRBJ1-5,TRBV25-1,.,13,CASSDGQNQPQHF,TGTGCCAGCAGTGATGGACAGAATCAGCCCCAGCATTTT
TRBD2,TRBJ2-1,TRBV5-4,.,16,CASSLEGGGLSNEQFF,TGTGCCAGCAGCCTGGAGGGCGGGGGGCTATCCAATGAGCAGTTCTTC
.,TRBJ1-3,TRBV27,.,14,CASSFGGPGNTIYF,TGTGCCAGCAGTTTCGGGGGACCTGGAAACACCATATATTTT
TRBD1,TRBJ1-5,TRBV6-5,.,13,CASSRQGGEPQHF,TGTGCCAGCAGTCGACAGGGTGGGGAGCCCCAGCATTTT
.,TRBJ2-3,TRBV5-1,.,14,CASTTGPNTDTQYF,TGCGCCAGCACAACAGGGCCTAACACAGATACGCAGTATTTT
TRBD1,TRBJ2-7,TRBV5-4,.,15,CASSLGDREVHEQYF,TGTGCCAGCAGCTTGGGGGACAGGGAGGTCCACGAGCAGTACTTC
.,TRBJ1-1,TRBV12-5,.,13,CASAVNEGTEAFF,TGTGCTAGTGCCGTAAACGAGGGCACTGAAGCTTTCTTT
TRBD2,TRBJ2-1,TRBV9,.,15,CASSRGGSLYNEQFF,TGTGCCAGCAGCAGGGGCGGGAGTCTGTACAATGAGCAGTTCTTC
.,TRBJ2-3,TRBV5-6,.,15,CASSFSVVGTDTQYF,TGTGCCAGCAGTTTCTCGGTCGTTGGCACAGATACGCAGTATTTT
TRBD1,TRBJ2-5,TRBV19,.,15,CASSDMTGPGETQYF,TGTGCCAGTAGCGATATGACAGGGCCTGGGGAGACCCAGTACTTC
.,TRBJ2-1,TRBV5-4,.,15,CASSFQGGAYNEQFF,TGTGCCAGCAGCTTTCAAGGGGGGGCCTACAATGAGCAGTTCTTC
TRBD2,TRBJ2-7,TRBV5-4,.,15,CASSFGLAGSYEQYF,TGTGCCAGCAGCTTCGGACTAGCGGGCTCCTACGAGCAGTACTTC
.,TRBJ1-5,TRBV10-2,.,14,CASSETSSNQPQHF,TGCGCCAGCAGTGAAACGAGTAGCAATCAGCCCCAGCATTTT
.,TRBJ2-1,TRBV5-1,.,13,CASSLAAANEQFF,TGCGCCAGCAGCTTGGCCGCGGCCAATGAGCAGTTCTTC
.,TRBJ2-1,TRBV9,.,16,CASSVGSETSYNEQFF,TGTGCCAGCAGCGTTGGGAGCGAGACCTCCTACAATGAGCAGTTCTTC
.,TRBJ2-7,TRBV20-1,.,11,CSAPATYEQYF,TGCAGTGCTCCCGCTACCTACGAGCAGTACTTC
.,TRBJ1-3,TRBV9,.,14,CASSVTFSGNTIYF,TGTGCCAGCAGCGTAACCTTTAGCGGAAACACCATATATTTT
.,TRBJ1-1,TRBV5-1,.,15,CASSIDGRMNTEAFF,TGCGCCAGCAGCATTGACGGGAGAATGAACACTGAAGCTTTCTTT